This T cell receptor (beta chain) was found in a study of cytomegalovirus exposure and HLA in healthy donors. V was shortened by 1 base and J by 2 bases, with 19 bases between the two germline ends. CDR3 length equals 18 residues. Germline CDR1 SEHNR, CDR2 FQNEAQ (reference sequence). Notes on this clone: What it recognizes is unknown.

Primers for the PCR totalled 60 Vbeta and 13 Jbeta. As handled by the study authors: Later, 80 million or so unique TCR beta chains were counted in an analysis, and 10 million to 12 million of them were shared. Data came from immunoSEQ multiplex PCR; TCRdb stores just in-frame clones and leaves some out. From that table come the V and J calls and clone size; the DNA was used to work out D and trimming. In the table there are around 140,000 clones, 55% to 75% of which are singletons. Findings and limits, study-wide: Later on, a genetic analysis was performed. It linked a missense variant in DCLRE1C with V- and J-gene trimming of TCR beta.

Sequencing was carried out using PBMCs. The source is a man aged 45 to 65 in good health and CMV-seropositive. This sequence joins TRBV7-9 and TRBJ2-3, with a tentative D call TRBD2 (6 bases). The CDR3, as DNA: TGTGCCAGCAGCTTAGGTGGAGCGCGGGGACTCCACACAGATACGCAGTATTTT. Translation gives CASSLGGARGLHTDTQYF.